The 28 T cell receptor beta chains below were found in one sample sequenced in a study of OX40 agonist ivuxolimab in advanced cancers. The protocol was immunoSEQ multiplex PCR, while the TCRdb copy is restricted to in-frame clones and leaves out a portion. The profile shows over 65,000 clones, around 93% of them singletons. The sample consisted of CD4+ or CD8+ T cells sorted from blood, taken in a trial of the OX40 agonist ivuxolimab. These receptors were collected from an adult with an advanced solid tumor such as melanoma, head and neck, liver or kidney cancer.

This clone came up once. The rearrangement links TRBV27 to TRBJ1-1; no clear D. The germline gives CDR1 MNHEY, CDR2 SMNVEV (reference sequence). Between the trimmed V and J ends, which lost 3 bases and 0 bases, there was a span of 8 bases. The CDR3 loop spans 14 amino acids. The chain's CDR3 is CASSFRGMNTEAFF. The CDR3 nucleotides are TGTGCCAGCAGTTTCAGAGGGATGAACACTGAAGCTTTCTTT.

The DNA for the CDR3 is TGTGCCAGCAGCGTATCTGGCGGGACAGGAACCTACGAGCAGTACTTC. Translation gives CASSVSGGTGTYEQYF. J is TRBJ2-5 and V is TRBV9; 8 bases fit TRBD1. The J call may not be correct, given that the DNA end is closer to TRBJ2-7. The CDR3 is 16 residues long. Per germline, CDR1 SGDLS and CDR2 YYNGEE.

This clone was counted a single time. This chain uses TRBV1 with TRBJ1-5; TRBD1 reflects the table's D call only, with no check against the DNA. TRBV1 constitutes a pseudogene. This CDR3 spans 14 amino acids. CDR3 amino acids: CTSSRTGRKSPQHF. In nucleotides, the CDR3 is TGCACCAGCAGCCGGACAGGGCGGAAATCGCCCCAGCATTTT.

V gene TRBV4-3 combines with J gene TRBJ1-2, with D possibly being TRBD1 (6 bases). Trimming left V 0 bases short and J 4 bases short, with 9 bases between. CDR3 length: 14 amino acids. From germline, CDR1 is LGHNA and CDR2 YSLEER. CDR3 in amino acids: CASSQDTGTYGYTF. In nucleotides, the CDR3 is TGCGCCAGCAGCCAAGATACAGGGACCTATGGCTACACCTTC.

The chain carries TRBV28 and TRBJ1-5; D is ambiguous. The V and J ends lost 7 bases and 0 bases respectively, with 7 bases between them. The CDR3 sequence is 13 residues long. Germline-derived CDR1 and CDR2 are MDHEN and SYDVKM. DNA for the CDR3: TGTGCCAGCACCAAATATAGCAATCAGCCCCAGCATTTT. It yields the protein CASTKYSNQPQHF.

The chain uses TRBV2 and TRBJ2-1, with D perhaps matching TRBD1 or TRBD2 (6 bases each). Trimming stripped 4 bases from V and 4 bases from J, with 11 bases between. The CDR3 consists of 14 residues. Germline CDR1 and CDR2: SNHLY and FYNNEI. The CDR3, as DNA: TGTGCCAGCAGTGCTAGGGGGGAATACAATGAGCAGTTCTTC. It yields the protein CASSARGEYNEQFF.

The chain combines TRBV30 with TRBJ1-1, with D tentatively TRBD1 (5 bases). In germline, CDR1 is GTSNPN, CDR2 SVGIG (reference sequence). V shed 0 bases and J shed 8 bases, with 13 bases lying between them. This CDR3 is 13 amino acids long. This CDR3 reads CAWSVQETTEAFF. The DNA for the CDR3 is TGTGCCTGGAGTGTACAGGAGACGACCGAAGCTTTCTTT.

The CDR3 is CASRMGSGSPLHF. The CDR3 bases are TGTGCCAGCAGAATGGGTTCGGGATCACCCCTCCACTTT. The chain links TRBV7-2 to TRBJ1-6; D not resolved. Germline V lookup: CDR1 SGHTA, CDR2 FQGNSA. The CDR3 consists of 13 residues. V was cut by 6 bases and J by 10 bases, with 13 bases left in between.

The rearrangement links TRBV27 to TRBJ2-7, with D possibly matching TRBD2 (6 bases). The CDR3 loop spans 14 amino acids. With 3 bases removed from V and 2 bases from J, the gap between germline ends came to 11 bases. The germline V gene encodes CDR1 MNHEY and CDR2 SMNVEV (reference sequence). The CDR3 sequence is CASSFGGPPYEQYF. DNA for the CDR3: TGTGCCAGCAGTTTCGGGGGACCCCCCTACGAGCAGTACTTC.

Here the CDR3 reads CASSLRVKQFF. As DNA, the CDR3 is TGTGCCAGCAGCTTAAGGGTAAAGCAGTTCTTC. V gene TRBV7-3 combines with J gene TRBJ2-1; D is undetermined. The germline V and J ends were trimmed by 1 base and 11 bases, with 6 bases remaining between them. The CDR3 is 11 residues long. The germline gives CDR1 SGHTA, CDR2 FQGTGA.

This sequence joins TRBV7-2 and TRBJ2-3, with TRBD2 matching 10 bases. Trimming at V came to 0 bases and at J to 4 bases, leaving 7 bases not matched to a gene. Germline V gene sequence: CDR1 SGHTA, CDR2 FQGNSA. The CDR3 length is 17 residues. The CDR3 spells CASSLAGSGGGPDTQYF. Here the CDR3 DNA reads TGTGCCAGCAGCTTAGCGGGGAGCGGGGGGGGACCAGATACGCAGTATTTT.

This chain joins TRBV9 and TRBJ1-2; possibly TRBD1 for D (5 bases). CDR3 length equals 15 residues. The V end lost 3 bases, the J end lost 4 bases, and 16 bases lay between the germline ends. Germline V gene data show CDR1 as SGDLS and CDR2 as YYNGEE. This chain's CDR3 is CASSAAGDPLYGYTF. The CDR3 DNA reads as TGTGCCAGCAGCGCAGCCGGGGACCCACTCTATGGCTACACCTTC.

The chain has TRBV12-1 and TRBJ2-1; TRBD1 is the table's D call and was not checked against the DNA. TRBV12-1 counts as a pseudogene. CDR3 length equals 16 residues. The CDR3 DNA reads as TGTGCCAGCAGCCTATCTACCGGGACAGGACTTAATGAGCAGTTCTTC. Protein: CASSLSTGTGLNEQFF.

The gene calls are TRBV6-6 and TRBJ1-6; D gene uncertain. The germline V and J ends were trimmed by 2 bases and 9 bases, with 14 bases remaining between them. This CDR3 has 15 amino acids. Germline V gene data show CDR1 as MNHNY and CDR2 as SVGAGI (reference sequence). The CDR3 spells CASSYQVIGRSPLHF. The CDR3, as DNA: TGTGCCAGCAGTTACCAGGTGATAGGTCGTTCACCCCTCCACTTT.

This clone has a single count. V usage is TRBV18 and J usage is TRBJ2-3, with no clear D. V was trimmed by 0 bases and J by 4 bases, leaving 5 bases between them. The CDR3 has 13 amino acids. The V gene's germline CDR1 is KGHSH and CDR2 LQKENI. This CDR3 reads CASSPPQADTQYF. CDR3 nucleotides: TGTGCCAGCTCACCACCTCAGGCAGATACGCAGTATTTT. Based on the CDR3 plus reference TRBV18 and TRBJ2-3, the full variable domain is NAGVMQNPRHLVRRRGQEARLRCSPMKGHSHVYWYRQLPEEGLKFMVYLQKENIIDESGMPKERFSAEFPKEGPSILRIQQVVRGDSAAYFCASSPPQADTQYFGPGTRLTVL.

V gene TRBV28 combines with J gene TRBJ1-5; D remains ambiguous. This CDR3 is built from 19 residues. Germline CDR1 reads MDHEN; CDR2 reads SYDVKM. V dropped 8 bases and J dropped 0 bases, with 26 bases sitting between them. The CDR3 spells CASSRLGLPTQYSNQPQHF. CDR3 in DNA: TGTGCCAGCTCGCGGCTGGGCCTGCCGACCCAGTATAGCAATCAGCCCCAGCATTTT.

The CDR3 spells CASSLSSGSDEQYF. The CDR3 DNA reads TGCGCCAGCAGCTTGTCGAGCGGGTCTGATGAGCAGTACTTC. V is TRBV5-1 and J is TRBJ2-7; TRBD2 might be the D (6 bases). This CDR3 contains 14 residues. V lost 1 base, J lost 7 bases, and 15 bases lay in between. In germline, CDR1 is SGHRS, CDR2 YFSETQ.

The chain links TRBV5-1 to TRBJ1-1; TRBD1 might be the D (5 bases). The germline V and J ends were trimmed by 4 bases and 4 bases, with 17 bases remaining between them. The CDR3 spans 15 residues. The germline V gene has CDR1 SGHRS and CDR2 YFSETQ. The CDR3 loop is CASSPRGPMGTEAFF. Here the CDR3 DNA reads TGCGCCAGCAGCCCGCGGGGACCCATGGGCACTGAAGCTTTCTTT.

V is TRBV28 and J is TRBJ2-1, with 12 bases matching TRBD2. Germline V CDR1 and CDR2: MDHEN, SYDVKM. The CDR3 extends over 17 amino acids. The junction had 6 bases not matched to a gene; V was cut back by 2 bases and J by 4 bases. CDR3 loop: CASSLRRLAGAYNEQFF. The CDR3 region has the DNA TGTGCCAGCAGTTTACGCAGACTAGCGGGGGCTTACAATGAGCAGTTCTTC. Combining the CDR3 with reference TRBV28 and TRBJ2-1 gives the whole variable domain DVKVTQSSRYLVKRTGEKVFLECVQDMDHENMFWYRQDPGLGLRLIYFSYDVKMKEKGDIPEGYSVSREKKERFSLILESASTNQTSMYLCASSLRRLAGAYNEQFFGPGTRLTVL.

The chain combines TRBV23-1 with TRBJ2-7; D not certain. TRBV23-1 is an ORF, with its function uncertain. This CDR3 has 11 residues. V was cut by 3 bases and J by 6 bases, with 6 bases left in between. This CDR3 is CASSQPCEQYF. The CDR3 coding sequence is TGCGCCAGCAGTCAGCCTTGCGAGCAGTACTTC.

The chain links TRBV18 to TRBJ1-2; D ambiguous. The CDR3 extends over 15 amino acids. V gave up 0 bases and J gave up 4 bases, with 12 bases separating them. Germline V gene sequence: CDR1 KGHSH, CDR2 LQKENI. The CDR3, as DNA: TGTGCCAGCTCACCACCGGATCTGGTCGGCTATGGCTACACCTTC. Translating gives CASSPPDLVGYGYTF.

The chain couples TRBV27 to TRBJ2-3; 9 bases map to TRBD1. The CDR3 covers 15 residues. Trimming removed 5 bases from V and 4 bases from J; junction bases left unmatched: 7. CDR1 and CDR2 from the germline V gene are MNHEY and SMNVEV (reference sequence). The CDR3, as DNA: TGTGCCAGCAGTACCCGGGACAGGGCCCCAGATACGCAGTATTTT. It translates to CASSTRDRAPDTQYF.

The genes are TRBV11-2 and TRBJ2-5; 14 nucleotides agree with TRBD2. This CDR3 has 16 amino acids. V dropped 3 bases and J dropped 4; count of bases not matched to a gene: 4. Germline V lookup: CDR1 SGHAT, CDR2 FQNNGV. DNA for the CDR3: TGTGCCAGCAGCTTGGGACTAGCGGGAGCCCGAGAGACCCAGTACTTC. Its protein product is CASSLGLAGARETQYF. Full variable domain (outside the CDR3, taken from reference TRBV11-2 and TRBJ2-5): EAGVAQSPRYKIIEKRQSVAFWCNPISGHATLYWYQQILGQGPKLLIQFQNNGVVDDSQLPKDRFSAERLKGVDSTLKIQPAKLEDSAVYLCASSLGLAGARETQYFGPGTRLLVL.

This chain connects TRBV7-3 to TRBJ1-2, with 7 bases aligning to TRBD1. CDR3 length: 12 residues. V gave up 4 bases and J gave up 8 bases; unmatched junction bases: 4. Per germline, CDR1 SGHTA and CDR2 FQGTGA. The CDR3 sequence: CASSSTGHGYTF. The CDR3 DNA sequence: TGTGCCAGCAGCTCGACAGGGCACGGCTACACCTTC.

The chain recombines TRBV6-5 with TRBJ2-4, with D tentatively TRBD1 (6 bases). V was pared by 6 bases and J by 1 base, with 13 bases between. Germline loops: CDR1 MNHEY, CDR2 SVGAGI. CDR3 length: 15 residues. The CDR3 protein is CASRTLGGAKNIQYF. CDR3 coding DNA: TGTGCCAGCAGAACACTAGGGGGTGCCAAAAACATTCAGTACTTC.

The table lists this clone with a count of one. The gene calls are TRBV12-2 and TRBJ1-3; the table calls TRBD1, which could not be checked here. TRBV12-2 is recorded as a pseudogene. The CDR3 runs to 17 residues. The CDR3 DNA sequence: TGTGCAAGTCGCTTAGCAATGCCCCAGAACTCTGGAAACACCATATATTTT. It specifies CASRLAMPQNSGNTIYF.

The V gene is TRBV10-3, the J gene TRBJ2-3; D is perhaps TRBD2 (6 bases). The germline gives CDR1 ENHRY, CDR2 SYGVKD. V was trimmed by 2 bases and J by 1 base, leaving 16 bases between them. The length of the CDR3 is 17 residues. The CDR3: CAISETGTGLGTDTQYF. The CDR3 DNA is TGTGCCATCAGTGAGACGGGGACTGGGTTGGGCACAGATACGCAGTATTTT.

This clone has just a few counts. This sequence joins TRBV5-1 and TRBJ2-2, with 14 positions matching TRBD2. The V gene's germline CDR1 is SGHRS and CDR2 YFSETQ. V was clipped by 0 bases and J by 1 base; unmatched bases: 2. CDR3 length: 18 amino acids. CDR3 amino acids: CASSLAGTSGGNTGELFF. CDR3 DNA sequence: TGCGCCAGCAGCTTGGCGGGGACTAGCGGGGGGAACACCGGGGAGCTGTTTTTT.